The T cell receptor (beta chain) described here comes from a study of cytomegalovirus exposure and HLA in healthy donors. Study results and caveats: The study flagged approximately 180 TCR beta chains as cytomegalovirus-associated. Through in vitro validation, three CMV-associated chains were shown to be specific for CMV antigens. Upon later analysis, HLA-associated TCR beta chains proved more clonally expanded than other, equally common chains.

The PCR contained 60 Vbeta and 13 Jbeta primers. The data were produced by immunoSEQ multiplex PCR, yet TCRdb's version contains in-frame clones alone and is incomplete. This sample has more than 95,000 clones, with roughly four fifths found just once. Among the donors, all were healthy bone marrow donors. On this clone: The antigen is unknown.

Sequences were obtained from PBMCs. This TCR was sampled from a woman in her fifties or sixties in good health and CMV-seropositive.

The CDR3 DNA reads as TGTGCCAGCAGCGTATTGGGAGGGGGGGGAGATGGCTACACCTTC. Translation gives CASSVLGGGGDGYTF. This sequence joins TRBV9 and TRBJ1-2; D perhaps matches TRBD1 (6 bases). CDR3 length equals 15 residues. From germline, CDR1 is SGDLS and CDR2 YYNGEE. V lost 1 base and J 6 bases, leaving 16 bases between the germline ends.